Below, 7 T cell receptor beta chains from the same sample are listed, as sequenced in a study of T cell changes during pregnancy in multiple sclerosis. This table comes from immunoSEQ multiplex PCR, and its TCRdb copy is limited to in-frame clones, with some not included. Of tens of thousands of clones in the sample, approximately 91% were seen once. The sample in question was peripheral blood, obtained in the second trimester of pregnancy. These receptors all come from a female donor in good health, enrolled as a control in a pregnancy study.

This clone was picked up a small number of times. The genes are TRBV5-6 and TRBJ1-1, with 7 nucleotides matching TRBD1. The V segment lost 0 bases and the J segment 0 bases; nucleotides outside the gene matches: 8. The V gene's germline CDR1 is SGHDT and CDR2 YYEEEE. This CDR3 has 17 amino acids. CDR3 in DNA: TGTGCCAGCAGCTTGGAGGGGTGGGACAGTGTGAACACTGAAGCTTTCTTT. This encodes CASSLEGWDSVNTEAFF.

This chain links TRBV27 with TRBJ2-6; maybe TRBD2 (6 bases). Trimming shortened V by 6 bases and J by 1 base, and 22 bases separated the two germline ends. Germline V gene lookup returns CDR1 MNHEY and CDR2 SMNVEV (reference sequence). CDR3 size: 19 residues. The CDR3 region is CASRGPYKSGRSGANVLTF. The DNA for the CDR3 is TGTGCCAGCAGGGGCCCTTATAAGTCAGGGAGGTCTGGGGCCAACGTCCTGACTTTC.

V usage is TRBV5-6 and J usage is TRBJ1-2, with TRBD1 matching over 9 bases. The germline CDR1 and CDR2 sequences are SGHDT and YYEEEE. Trimming removed 1 base from V and 8 bases from J; junction bases left unmatched: 6. The CDR3 runs to 14 residues. CDR3 in DNA: TGTGCCAGCAGCTTGTCCGACAGGGGGGGCGGCTACACCTTC. It codes for CASSLSDRGGGYTF. The whole variable domain, filled in from reference TRBV5-6 and TRBJ1-2, reads DAGVTQSPTHLIKTRGQQVTLRCSPKSGHDTVSWYQQALGQGPQFIFQYYEEEERQRGNFPDRFSGHQFPNYSSELNVNALLLGDSALYLCASSLSDRGGGYTFGSGTRLTVV.

The genes are TRBV11-3 and TRBJ2-3; 13 bases match TRBD2. The V segment lost 4 bases and the J segment 6 bases; nucleotides outside the gene matches: 7. This CDR3 has 16 residues. Germline V CDR1 and CDR2: SGHNT, YENEEA. The CDR3 spells CASSSQGLAGPDTQYF. The CDR3 nucleotides are TGTGCCAGCAGCTCCCAGGGACTAGCGGGACCTGATACGCAGTATTTT.

The chain is built from TRBV6-5 and TRBJ2-3, with 9 bases that match TRBD2. The CDR3 covers 15 residues. V gave up 6 bases and J gave up 1 base; unmatched junction bases: 5. Germline CDR1 and CDR2: MNHEY and SVGAGI. For the CDR3, the DNA is TGTGCCAGCAGCCGCGGGGGGGCCGGCACAGATACGCAGTATTTT. Protein sequence: CASSRGGAGTDTQYF.

The chain combines TRBV21-1 with TRBJ1-3. TRBV21-1 is listed as a pseudogene. This CDR3 contains 16 residues. The CDR3 protein is CASSKTPTYQRNTIYF. The CDR3, as DNA: TGTGCCAGCAGCAAAACCCCGACTTACCAACGAAACACCATATATTTT.

The chain employs TRBV25-1 and TRBJ2-5; maybe TRBD1 (5 bases). V dropped 2 bases and J dropped 1 base, with 11 bases sitting between them. Germline V gene lookup returns CDR1 MGHDK and CDR2 SYGVNS. The CDR3 is 15 residues long. The CDR3 bases are TGTGCCAGCAGTGAAGGGGCGACGGGCCAAGAGACCCAGTACTTC. It encodes CASSEGATGQETQYF.